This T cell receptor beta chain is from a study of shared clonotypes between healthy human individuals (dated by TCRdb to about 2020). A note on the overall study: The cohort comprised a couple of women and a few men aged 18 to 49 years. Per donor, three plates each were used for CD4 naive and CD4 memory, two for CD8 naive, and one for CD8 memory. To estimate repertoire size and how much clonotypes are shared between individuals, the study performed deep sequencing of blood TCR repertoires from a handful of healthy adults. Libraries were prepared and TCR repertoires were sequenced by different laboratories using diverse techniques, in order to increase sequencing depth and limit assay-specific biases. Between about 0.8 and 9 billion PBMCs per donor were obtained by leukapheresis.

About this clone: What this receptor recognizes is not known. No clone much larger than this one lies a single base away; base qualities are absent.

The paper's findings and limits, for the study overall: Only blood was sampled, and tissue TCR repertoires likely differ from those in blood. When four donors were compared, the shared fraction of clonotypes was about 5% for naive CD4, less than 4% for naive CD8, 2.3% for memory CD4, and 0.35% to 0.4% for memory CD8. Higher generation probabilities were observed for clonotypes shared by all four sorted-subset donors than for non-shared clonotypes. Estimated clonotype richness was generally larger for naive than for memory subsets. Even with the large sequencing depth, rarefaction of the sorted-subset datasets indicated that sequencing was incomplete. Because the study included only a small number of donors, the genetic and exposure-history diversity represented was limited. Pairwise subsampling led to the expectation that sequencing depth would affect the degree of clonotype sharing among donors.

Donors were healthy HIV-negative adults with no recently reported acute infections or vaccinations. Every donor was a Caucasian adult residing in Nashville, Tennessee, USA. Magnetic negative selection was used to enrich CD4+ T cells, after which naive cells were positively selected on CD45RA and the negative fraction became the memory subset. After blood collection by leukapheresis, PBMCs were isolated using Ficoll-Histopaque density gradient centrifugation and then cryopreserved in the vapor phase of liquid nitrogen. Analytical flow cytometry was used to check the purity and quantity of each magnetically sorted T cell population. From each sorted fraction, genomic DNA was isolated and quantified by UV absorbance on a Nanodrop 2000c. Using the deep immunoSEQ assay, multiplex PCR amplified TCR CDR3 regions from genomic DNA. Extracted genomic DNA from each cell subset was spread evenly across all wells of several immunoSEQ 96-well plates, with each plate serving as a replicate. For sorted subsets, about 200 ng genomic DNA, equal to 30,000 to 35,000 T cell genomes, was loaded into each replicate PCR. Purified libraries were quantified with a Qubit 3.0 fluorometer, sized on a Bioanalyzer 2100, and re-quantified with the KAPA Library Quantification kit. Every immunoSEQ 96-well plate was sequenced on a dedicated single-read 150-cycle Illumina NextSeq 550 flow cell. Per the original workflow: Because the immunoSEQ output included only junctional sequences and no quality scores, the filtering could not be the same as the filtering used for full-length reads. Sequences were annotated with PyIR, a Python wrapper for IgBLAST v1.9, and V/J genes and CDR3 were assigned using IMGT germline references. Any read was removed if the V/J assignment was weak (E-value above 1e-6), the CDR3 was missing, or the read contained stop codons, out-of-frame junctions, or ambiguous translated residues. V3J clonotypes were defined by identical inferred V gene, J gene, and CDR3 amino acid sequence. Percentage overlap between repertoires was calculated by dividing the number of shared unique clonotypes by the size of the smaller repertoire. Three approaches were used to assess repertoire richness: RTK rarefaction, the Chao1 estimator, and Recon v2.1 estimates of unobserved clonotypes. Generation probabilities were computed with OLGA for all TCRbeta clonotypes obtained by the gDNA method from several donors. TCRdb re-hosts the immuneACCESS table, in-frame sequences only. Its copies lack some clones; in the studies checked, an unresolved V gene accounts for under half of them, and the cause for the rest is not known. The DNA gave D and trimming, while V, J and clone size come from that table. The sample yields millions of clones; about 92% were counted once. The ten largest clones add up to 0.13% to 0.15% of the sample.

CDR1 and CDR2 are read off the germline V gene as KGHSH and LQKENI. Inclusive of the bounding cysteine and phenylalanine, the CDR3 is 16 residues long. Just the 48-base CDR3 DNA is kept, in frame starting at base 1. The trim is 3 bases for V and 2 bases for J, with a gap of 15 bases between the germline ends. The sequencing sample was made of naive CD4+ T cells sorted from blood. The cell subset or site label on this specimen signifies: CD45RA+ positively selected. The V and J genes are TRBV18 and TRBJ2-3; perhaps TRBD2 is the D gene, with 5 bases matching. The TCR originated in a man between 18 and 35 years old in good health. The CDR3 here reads CASSPTITRNTDTQYF. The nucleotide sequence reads TGTGCCAGCTCACCGACTATCACCCGAAACACAGATACGCAGTATTTT.